Reported below is one TCR beta chain. MiXCR, run by TCRdb on the 5' RACE reads, gives a single entry per CDR3 protein. The sample shows around 300,000 distinct CDR3 sequences, around 15% of them seen only once. The sample belongs to a study of T-cell memory formation after mild COVID-19. In germline, CDR1 is SGDLS, CDR2 YYNGEE. There are 18 residues in the CDR3. Between the trimmed V and J ends, which lost 3 bases and 0 bases, there was a span of 19 bases. The rearrangement joins TRBV9 to TRBJ2-1, with D unresolved. Source material: PBMCs or a T cell subset sorted from them (not recorded which). This TCR was sampled from a man in his late teens or twenties who had mild COVID-19 (a few samples of this study predate the infection). Cell type and time point are not known. The DNA for the CDR3 is TGTGCCAGCAGCGAAGACGTCCGATCGCATAGCTCCTACAATGAGCAGTTCTTC. Its protein is CASSEDVRSHSSYNEQFF.